Listed here are 20 T cell receptor beta chains from one sample, sequenced in a study of shared clonotypes between healthy human individuals. Libraries were prepared by immunoSEQ multiplex PCR; TCRdb keeps only in-frame clonotypes and omits some of them. Found here are hundreds of thousands of clones, 90% to 96% of them singletons; the top ten hold about 0.064%. Sequencing used naive CD4+ T cells sorted from blood. Subset here: CD45RA+ positively selected. These receptors were taken from a woman in her thirties in good health.

In DNA form, the CDR3 reads TGTGCCTGGACGGAACAGCGGTACGCGGCCCTCCACTTT. Its translation is CAWTEQRYAALHF. The chain links TRBV30 to TRBJ1-6; no reliable D call. Germline CDR1 is GTSNPN and CDR2 is SVGIG (reference sequence). CDR3 length: 13 residues. Trimming took off 4 bases at V and 14 bases at J, with 18 bases between the two ends.

The V call is TRBV19, the J call TRBJ1-5; D may be TRBD1 (6 bases). V was cut by 1 base and J by 0 bases, with 10 bases left in between. Per germline, CDR1 LNHDA and CDR2 SQIVND (reference sequence). This CDR3 spans 16 amino acids. CDR3: CASSIVWTASNQPQHF. CDR3 nucleotides: TGTGCCAGTAGTATAGTCTGGACAGCTAGCAATCAGCCCCAGCATTTT. Filled out from reference TRBV19 and TRBJ1-5, the complete variable domain reads DGGITQSPKYLFRKEGQNVTLSCEQNLNHDAMYWYRQDPGQGLRLIYYSQIVNDFQKGDIAEGYSVSREKKESFPLTVTSAQKNPTAFYLCASSIVWTASNQPQHFGDGTRLSIL.

The V gene is TRBV5-1, the J gene TRBJ2-1, with 7 bases lining up with TRBD2. The CDR3 loop spans 17 amino acids. Germline loops: CDR1 SGHRS, CDR2 YFSETQ. V lost 4 bases, J lost 0 bases, and 10 bases stayed unmatched. The CDR3 DNA is TGCGCCAGCAGCACTACCCTAGCGGCCCGCTCCTACAATGAGCAGTTCTTC. This codes for CASSTTLAARSYNEQFF. Based on the CDR3 plus reference TRBV5-1 and TRBJ2-1, the full variable domain is KAGVTQTPRYLIKTRGQQVTLSCSPISGHRSVSWYQQTPGQGLQFLFEYFSETQRNKGNFPGRFSGRQFSNSRSEMNVSTLELGDSALYLCASSTTLAARSYNEQFFGPGTRLTVL.

V and J are TRBV7-9 and TRBJ2-7, with unresolved D. This CDR3 has 12 amino acids. The germline V gene encodes CDR1 SEHNR and CDR2 FQNEAQ (reference sequence). V lost 1 base to trimming and J lost 6 bases, with 7 bases between them. CDR3 coding DNA: TGTGCCAGCAGCTTAGGGTCTGGCGAGCAGTACTTC. It translates to CASSLGSGEQYF. The full variable domain, rest sourced from reference TRBV7-9 and TRBJ2-7, is DTGVSQNPRHKITKRGQNVTFRCDPISEHNRLYWYRQTLGQGPEFLTYFQNEAQLEKSRLLSDRFSAERPKGSFSTLEIQRTEQGDSAMYLCASSLGSGEQYFGPGTRLTVT.

This rearrangement joins TRBV6-5 to TRBJ1-2, with a tentative D call TRBD1 (6 bases). The germline V gene has CDR1 MNHEY and CDR2 SVGAGI. CDR3 size: 15 residues. V lost 5 bases and J 7 bases, leaving 20 bases between the germline ends. The DNA of the CDR3 is TGTGCCAGCAGTGACTATCTGACAGGACCCTCTGGCTACACCTTC. Its protein product is CASSDYLTGPSGYTF.

The chain carries TRBV28 and TRBJ1-5; possible D gene TRBD1, 5 bases. Per the germline V gene, CDR1 is MDHEN and CDR2 is SYDVKM. V lost 5 bases to trimming and J lost 1 base, with 9 bases between them. The CDR3 spans 14 residues. Written as DNA, the CDR3 is TGTGCCAGCAGTCGCGGGGGGAGCAATCAGCCCCAGCATTTT. Its protein product is CASSRGGSNQPQHF.

The chain has TRBV11-1 and TRBJ1-2; 9 nucleotides line up with TRBD1. V was clipped by 5 bases and J by 6 bases; unmatched bases: 1. Germline assignment: CDR1 SGHAT and CDR2 FQDESV (reference sequence). The CDR3 extends over 12 amino acids. CDR3 sequence: CASSRTGDGYTF. As DNA, the CDR3 is TGTGCCAGCAGCCGGACAGGGGATGGCTACACCTTC.

V is TRBV6-5 and J is TRBJ1-3; the D gene is possibly TRBD1 (5 bases). This CDR3 region has 14 residues. The germline CDR1 and CDR2 sequences are MNHEY and SVGAGI. V dropped 6 bases and J dropped 0 bases, with 9 bases sitting between them. The CDR3 loop is CASSRGYSGNTIYF. In DNA, the CDR3 is TGTGCCAGCAGCCGGGGGTACTCTGGAAACACCATATATTTT.

This chain uses TRBV28 with TRBJ1-5, with TRBD1 matching over 9 bases. The germline CDR1 and CDR2 sequences are MDHEN and SYDVKM. This CDR3 comprises 15 residues. Trimming took 8 bases from V and 3 from J; bases not matched to a gene: 8. CDR3 nucleotides: TGTGCCAGCGTCGAGGACAGGGGCCCCAATCAGCCCCAGCATTTT. This codes for CASVEDRGPNQPQHF.

J is TRBJ1-5 and V is TRBV18; D unresolved. CDR3 length: 14 residues. V dropped 0 bases and J dropped 5 bases, with 8 bases sitting between them. CDR1 and CDR2 from the germline V gene are KGHSH and LQKENI. The CDR3 DNA follows: TGTGCCAGCTCACCACCGGGCGGCTATCAGCCCCAGCATTTT. The encoded protein is CASSPPGGYQPQHF.

The chain uses TRBV20-1 and TRBJ2-7; D call uncertain. Looked up from germline, CDR1 is DFQATT and CDR2 is SNEGSKA (reference sequence). This CDR3 spans 11 amino acids. V gave up 3 bases and J gave up 7 bases, with 10 bases separating them. The chain's CDR3 is CSASTRREQYF. Here the CDR3 DNA reads TGCAGTGCTAGTACAAGGCGGGAGCAGTACTTC.

This clone has only one observation. The rearrangement joins TRBV28 to TRBJ1-3; D remains ambiguous. The germline V gene has CDR1 MDHEN and CDR2 SYDVKM. Trimming removed 3 bases at V and 0 bases at J, with 9 bases between. The CDR3 sequence is 15 residues long. The CDR3 DNA is TGTGCCAGCAGTTTCGAACTGCTCTCTGGAAACACCATATATTTT. This sequence encodes CASSFELLSGNTIYF. The variable domain in full, with the rest retrieved from reference TRBV28 and TRBJ1-3, is DVKVTQSSRYLVKRTGEKVFLECVQDMDHENMFWYRQDPGLGLRLIYFSYDVKMKEKGDIPEGYSVSREKKERFSLILESASTNQTSMYLCASSFELLSGNTIYFGEGSWLTVV.

The rearrangement uses TRBV5-1 and TRBJ2-7, with 7 bases aligning to TRBD1. Germline CDR1 is SGHRS and CDR2 is YFSETQ. This CDR3 contains 14 residues. Losses at the gene ends were 3 bases for V and 3 bases for J; bases not matched to a gene: 6. CDR3 DNA: TGCGCCAGCAGCTACTACGGACAGGTCTACGAGCAGTACTTC. As protein: CASSYYGQVYEQYF.

The gene calls are TRBV5-1 and TRBJ2-5; D call uncertain. V was pared by 1 base and J by 4 bases, with 5 bases between. Germline CDR1 is SGHRS and CDR2 is YFSETQ. The CDR3 spans 12 residues. CDR3: CASSLFRETQYF. CDR3 DNA sequence: TGCGCCAGCAGCTTGTTTCGAGAGACCCAGTACTTC.

This clone was detected once. DNA of the CDR3: TGTGCCACCAGCCGGCAAGGGGCCACCTACGAGCAGTACTTC. Its translation is CATSRQGATYEQYF. The chain uses TRBV15 and TRBJ2-5, with a tentative D call TRBD1 (5 bases). The J call may not be correct, given that the DNA end is closer to TRBJ2-7. Germline lookup yields CDR1 LNHNV and CDR2 YYDKDF (reference sequence). The CDR3 is 14 residues long.

The chain combines TRBV19 with TRBJ1-4; D is undetermined. Trimming left V 8 bases short and J 6 bases short, with 16 bases between. CDR1 and CDR2 (germline): LNHDA, SQIVND (reference sequence). The CDR3 extends over 14 amino acids. CDR3 bases: TGTGCCAGTCACCCCGGACGAGCCTATGAAAAACTGTTTTTT. Protein sequence: CASHPGRAYEKLFF.

V and J are TRBV11-2 and TRBJ1-1, with TRBD1 identical over 7 bases. Germline V gives CDR1 SGHAT, CDR2 FQNNGV. The J segment lost 3 bases and the V segment lost 3 bases, leaving 10 bases of the junction unmatched. This CDR3 has 16 residues. CDR3 DNA: TGTGCCAGCAGCTTCCCCAGGGGGGCGATCTACACTGAAGCTTTCTTT. Its translation is CASSFPRGAIYTEAFF.

The gene calls are TRBV5-6 and TRBJ2-7; 11 bases are a match to TRBD2. This CDR3 spans 16 amino acids. V lost 3 bases and J lost 2; bases outside the gene matches: 7. Germline CDR1 and CDR2: SGHDT and YYEEEE. This CDR3 reads CASSSMRTSGPYEQYF. CDR3 nucleotides: TGTGCCAGCAGCTCCATGAGGACTAGCGGGCCCTACGAGCAGTACTTC.

J is TRBJ1-2 and V is TRBV19; D unclear. Germline-derived CDR1 and CDR2 are LNHDA and SQIVND (reference sequence). The CDR3 contains 14 residues. V gave up 7 bases and J gave up 0 bases, with 12 bases separating them. This CDR3 is CASNDRGTNYGYTF. The DNA of the CDR3 is TGTGCCAGTAACGATCGAGGGACTAACTATGGCTACACCTTC.

CDR3 DNA sequence: TGTGCCAGCAGCTTGCCGGCTATAGGCCATCCTTCTAACTATGGCTACACCTTC. Translated: CASSLPAIGHPSNYGYTF. This rearrangement joins TRBV5-4 to TRBJ1-2; D not certain. The length of the CDR3 is 18 residues. The ends were cut back, 1 base at V and 0 bases at J, with 19 bases in the middle. Germline CDR1 is SGHNT and CDR2 is YYREEE (reference sequence).